Listed below are T cell receptor beta chains from one sample, sequenced in a study of blood T cell repertoires in COVID-19. The method was immunoSEQ multiplex PCR; TCRdb's version includes in-frame clones alone and lacks a portion of them. This sample yields around 400,000 clones, of which about 89% are seen a single time; 2% to 2.5% belongs to the top ten. The source material was peripheral blood. The receptors stem from a woman aged 55-70 years with COVID-19, enrolled during active disease. The CDR3 runs from the conserved cysteine through the conserved F or W. Fields, in order: D gene, clone size, V gene, J gene, CDR3 DNA, CDR3 protein. A D gene is named only where the DNA matches it firmly. Rows may omit the clone size; those that give it use once, few, many or a size class.

.	.	TRBV19	TRBJ2-7	TGTGCCAGTAGCTCAACAGGGTACAGTGTCTACGAGCAGTACTTC	CASSSTGYSVYEQYF
TRBD2	.	TRBV3-1/TRBV3-2	TRBJ2-3	TGTGCCAGCAGCCAAGATTTAACTAGCGGGGGGCCCACAGATACGCAGTATTTT	CASSQDLTSGGPTDTQYF
.	.	TRBV24-1	TRBJ1-2	TGTGCCACCAGTGATTCTGGGTGGGGCGGCTACACCTTC	CATSDSGWGGYTF
TRBD1	.	TRBV5-6	TRBJ1-1	TGTGCCAGCAGTTTACAGGGGGCACGTGAAGCTTTCTTT	CASSLQGAREAFF
.	few	TRBV3-1/TRBV3-2	TRBJ1-2	TGTGCCAGCAGCCAAGGTCCCCAGGGGCGCGGCTATGGCTACACCTTC	CASSQGPQGRGYGYTF
TRBD1	once	TRBV4-2	TRBJ2-7	TGTGCCAGCAGCCAAGAGGGACAGACCTACGAGCAGTACTTC	CASSQEGQTYEQYF
.	.	TRBV3-1/TRBV3-2	TRBJ1-1	TGTGCCAGCAGCCACCGGGACACCCGAAGAGAAGCTTTCTTT	CASSHRDTRREAFF
TRBD2	.	TRBV9	TRBJ2-1	TGTGCCAGCAGCCAAAGATCCGGGGGGGCCTTGATTGAGCAGTTCTTC	CASSQRSGGALIEQFF
.	.	TRBV5-4	TRBJ1-2	TGTGCCAGCAGCTTGGGTCTAAGCGACTATGGCTACACCTTC	CASSLGLSDYGYTF
TRBD1	.	TRBV6-5	TRBJ1-4	TGTGCCAGCGGAAGGGGGACAGATAATGAAAAACTGTTTTTT	CASGRGTDNEKLFF
.	once	TRBV15	TRBJ2-5	TGTGCCACCAGCAGATCACAAGAGACCCAGTACTTC	CATSRSQETQYF
.	.	TRBV19	TRBJ2-7	TGTGCCAGTAGTATGGGGCAGGGTAGCGAGCAGTACTTC	CASSMGQGSEQYF
TRBD1	.	TRBV5-1	TRBJ1-4	TGCGCCAGCAGCGTTACCGGGACAGGGAACGAAAAACTGTTTTTT	CASSVTGTGNEKLFF
.	.	TRBV3-1/TRBV3-2	TRBJ2-5	TGTGCCAGCAGCCACTCAAGTCTAGCGCCGTCCGGGGAGACCCAGTACTTC	CASSHSSLAPSGETQYF
TRBD1	.	TRBV7-9	TRBJ1-2	TGTGCCAGCAGCAGCCGGGACAGGGGTCATCAAGGCTACACCTTC	CASSSRDRGHQGYTF
.	.	TRBV12-3/TRBV12-4	TRBJ1-1	TGTGCCAGCAGTTTACGAGGGACTGAAGCTTTCTTT	CASSLRGTEAFF
TRBD2	.	TRBV7-7	TRBJ2-3	TGTGCTAGCAGCGCCGGACTAGCGGGGGTGGATACGCAGTATTTT	CASSAGLAGVDTQYF
TRBD1	.	TRBV2	TRBJ1-1	TGTGCCAGCAGTGAAAAAAGGGGGCTGACTGAAGCTTTCTTT	CASSEKRGLTEAFF
.	.	TRBV4-1	TRBJ1-1	TGCGCCAGCAGCACCCCTCTTCGGGGTACTGAAGCTTTCTTT	CASSTPLRGTEAFF
TRBD2	.	TRBV19	TRBJ2-7	TGTGCCAGTTCAAGGGCCGGACAGCGGGGGAGCTCCTACGAGCAGTACTTC	CASSRAGQRGSSYEQYF
.	.	TRBV6-5	TRBJ1-1	TGTGCCAGCGCGGAGGGAGAGGGGCACACTGAAGCTTTCTTT	CASAEGEGHTEAFF
TRBD1	.	TRBV3-1/TRBV3-2	TRBJ1-2	TGTGCCAGCAGCCAAGATTTTACAGGGGACAACTATGGCTACACCTTC	CASSQDFTGDNYGYTF
.	.	TRBV27	TRBJ1-4	TGTGCCAGCAGCCCACTCGGGGGGCTGGTCGGAAAACTGTTTTTT	CASSPLGGLVGKLFF
TRBD1	.	TRBV5-6	TRBJ2-7	TGTGCCAGCAGCTTGAGGTTGGGCAGGGGGCGCGAGCAGTACTTC	CASSLRLGRGREQYF
.	.	TRBV5-1	TRBJ2-6	TGCGCCAGCAGCTCAGGGTCCTCTGGGGCCAACGTCCTGACTTTC	CASSSGSSGANVLTF
TRBD1	.	TRBV9	TRBJ1-1	TGTGCCAGCAGCAACGACAGGGATACTGAAGCTTTCTTT	CASSNDRDTEAFF
.	once	TRBV18	TRBJ1-2	TGTGCCAGCTCATCACTAGGACAGTACTATGGCTACACCTTC	CASSSLGQYYGYTF
TRBD1	.	TRBV6-1	TRBJ1-5	TGTGCCAGCAGTGACGACAGGGGATTGAATCAGCCCCAGCATTTT	CASSDDRGLNQPQHF
TRBD2	.	TRBV9	TRBJ2-3	TGTGCCAGCAGCGTTGGGACTAGCGGGGGTTTAGATACGCAGTATTTT	CASSVGTSGGLDTQYF
.	.	TRBV5-4	TRBJ2-1	TGTGCCAGCAGCCTCTCCGCAGGCTCTCTGAACCGTGAGCAGTTCTTC	CASSLSAGSLNREQFF
.	.	TRBV4-1	TRBJ1-6	TGCGCCAGCAGCCAAGACCTTTCCCTCCACTTT	CASSQDLSLHF
TRBD2	.	TRBV14	TRBJ2-7	TGTGCCAGCAGCCAAGAGTTTAGCGGGGGGACCTACTACGAGCAGTACTTC	CASSQEFSGGTYYEQYF
.	.	TRBV5-1	TRBJ2-2	TGCGCCAGCAGCTCCACAGGGCCCGTGGAGCTGTTTTTT	CASSSTGPVELFF
.	.	TRBV29-1	TRBJ1-1	TGCAGCGTGCCCGGGGGGACTGAAGCTTTCTTT	CSVPGGTEAFF
.	.	TRBV6-5	TRBJ2-3	TGTGCCAGCATTTCTCGGGGAGATACGCAGTATTTT	CASISRGDTQYF
TRBD1	.	TRBV10-3	TRBJ2-7	TGTGCCATCTCGGAGGGGGACAGGGGCTCCTACGAGCAGTACTTC	CAISEGDRGSYEQYF
.	.	TRBV3-1/TRBV3-2	TRBJ1-2	TGTGCCAGCAGCCAATCGCAGTCTAACTATGGCTACACCTTC	CASSQSQSNYGYTF
TRBD1	.	TRBV5-4	TRBJ1-1	TGTGCCAGCAGCCGGGGTGGGGACAGGAGCTACACTGAAGCTTTCTTT	CASSRGGDRSYTEAFF
.	.	TRBV5-1	TRBJ2-3	TGCGCCAGCAGCTTGCGGGGGAACGCAGATACGCAGTATTTT	CASSLRGNADTQYF
.	once	TRBV5-1	TRBJ1-2	TGCGCCAGCAGCTTGGAACGGGCCAGGGATGACTATGGCTACACCTTC	CASSLERARDDYGYTF
.	once	TRBV6-1	TRBJ1-2	TGTGCCAGCAGTGAAGCGCGATCGGGTAACTATGGCTACACCTTC	CASSEARSGNYGYTF
.	.	TRBV29-1	TRBJ1-1	TGCAGCGTTGAAGATCATGTAGCAGTCGGTTTCTTT	CSVEDHVAVGFF
TRBD1	.	TRBV11-2	TRBJ1-4	TGTGCCAGCAGCGACAGGGCTTCAAGTGAAAAACTGTTTTTT	CASSDRASSEKLFF
TRBD1	.	TRBV18	TRBJ2-1	TGTGCCAGCTCGTATACACAGGGGGTTGAGCAGTTCTTC	CASSYTQGVEQFF
.	.	TRBV6-1	TRBJ1-5	TGTGCCAGCAGTGAAGGGGCAACCTATAGCAATCAGCCCCAGCATTTT	CASSEGATYSNQPQHF
TRBD1	.	TRBV27	TRBJ2-7	TGTGCCAGCAGTCTGCTGACCGGGACAGAGTCCTACGAGCAGTACTTC	CASSLLTGTESYEQYF
TRBD1	.	TRBV5-1	TRBJ2-3	TGCGCCAGCAGCTTGGTGGGACAGGGTGGAACAGATACGCAGTATTTT	CASSLVGQGGTDTQYF
TRBD1	.	TRBV19	TRBJ2-2	TGTGCCAGTAGTGACAGGGGCCCGGGGCCCATCGGGGAGCTGTTTTTT	CASSDRGPGPIGELFF
.	.	TRBV9	TRBJ2-3	TGTGCCAGCAGCGTAGGTCTAGCTCAAGGTCAAGATACGCAGTATTTT	CASSVGLAQGQDTQYF
TRBD1	.	TRBV9	TRBJ1-2	TGTGCCAGCAGCTCACAGGGGGTAGTCTATGGCTACACCTTC	CASSSQGVVYGYTF
TRBD1	.	TRBV11-1	TRBJ2-1	TGTGCCAGCAAGACAGGGGGTAATGAGCAGTTCTTC	CASKTGGNEQFF
.	.	TRBV5-1	TRBJ1-1	TGCGCCAGCAGAGAGGGGGGGAAGAACACTGAAGCTTTCTTT	CASREGGKNTEAFF